A single sample gave rise to the 7 T cell receptor beta chains below, sequenced in a study of blood T cell repertoires in COVID-19. Method: immunoSEQ multiplex PCR; TCRdb's copy keeps in-frame clones and lacks some. The table has about 150,000 clones, about 85% seen once. What was sequenced was PBMCs or T cells enriched from blood (not recorded which). The receptor source for this set is a middle-aged woman who had been exposed to COVID-19.

The rearrangement uses TRBV5-1 and TRBJ1-5; 8 bases agree with TRBD1. Trimming removed 2 bases from V and 5 bases from J; junction bases left unmatched: 12. CDR1 is SGHRS and CDR2 is YFSETQ in the germline V gene. This CDR3 has 17 amino acids. In nucleotides, the CDR3 is TGCGCCAGCAGCTTCGGGACAGGCTCGGCCAGGGATCAGCCCCAGCATTTT. Its translation is CASSFGTGSARDQPQHF.

The chain is built from TRBV29-1 and TRBJ1-5; D gene ambiguous. Trimming shortened V by 6 bases and J by 0 bases, and 9 bases separated the two germline ends. This CDR3 is 13 amino acids long. Germline-derived CDR1 and CDR2 are SQVTM and ANQGSEA. CDR3 loop: CSVRENSNQPQHF. The DNA for the CDR3 is TGCAGCGTCCGCGAGAATAGCAATCAGCCCCAGCATTTT.

This rearrangement joins TRBV5-1 to TRBJ2-3; 8 nucleotides line up with TRBD1. CDR1 is SGHRS and CDR2 is YFSETQ in the germline V gene. The CDR3 spans 13 residues. The J segment lost 7 bases and the V segment lost 2 bases, leaving 3 bases of the junction unmatched. CDR3 nucleotide sequence: TGCGCCAGCAGCTTTTCAGGGGGCAATACGCAGTATTTT. Its translation is CASSFSGGNTQYF.

The chain is built from TRBV7-9 and TRBJ2-7; 7 nucleotides match TRBD2. J gave up 6 bases and V 5 bases, and 7 bases lay outside the gene matches. The CDR3 has 13 amino acids. CDR1 is SEHNR, CDR2 FQNEAQ, per germline (reference sequence). The CDR3 protein is CASSAQTSAEQYF. The DNA of the CDR3 is TGTGCCAGCAGCGCCCAAACTAGCGCCGAGCAGTACTTC.

The chain carries TRBV6-2 or TRBV6-3 and TRBJ1-1, with TRBD1 matching over 9 bases. This CDR3 comprises 13 residues. Germline lookup yields CDR1 MNHEY and CDR2 SVGEGT. Trimming at V came to 2 bases and at J to 5 bases, leaving 0 bases not matched to a gene. CDR3 nucleotide sequence: TGTGCCAGCAGTTACGGGACAGGGACTGAAGCTTTCTTT. Protein sequence: CASSYGTGTEAFF.

This chain connects TRBV27 to TRBJ2-7; maybe TRBD2 (6 bases). The CDR3 has 13 amino acids. Germline V CDR1 and CDR2: MNHEY, SMNVEV (reference sequence). The ends were cut back, 1 base at V and 6 bases at J, with 10 bases in the middle. The CDR3 spells CASSLFGGGEQYF. The CDR3 region has the DNA TGTGCCAGCAGTTTATTCGGGGGAGGCGAGCAGTACTTC.

The chain carries TRBV28 and TRBJ2-1; TRBD2 agrees at 9 bases. CDR3 length: 14 residues. Germline CDR1 MDHEN, CDR2 SYDVKM. The junction had 5 bases not matched to a gene; V was cut back by 6 bases and J by 5 bases. CDR3 sequence: CASRMTSGNNEQFF. CDR3 nucleotide sequence: TGTGCCAGCAGGATGACTAGCGGCAACAATGAGCAGTTCTTC.